This T cell receptor (beta chain) was obtained from a study of cytomegalovirus exposure and HLA in healthy donors. The study's findings and limits: Equally common other TCR beta chains were less clonally expanded than HLA-associated ones, a later analysis found. Reportedly, cytomegalovirus status was diagnosed with high sensitivity and specificity.

Comments on this clone: Its antigen remains unknown.

Looked up from germline, CDR1 is MNHNS and CDR2 is SASEGT. Trimming cost V 7 bases and J 3 bases; bases outside gene matches: 6. The CDR3 covers 14 residues. It was with 60 Vbeta and 13 Jbeta primers that the PCR ran. The repertoire was sequenced with immunoSEQ multiplex PCR; TCRdb's copy has only in-frame clones and lacks some. The profile shows approximately 70,000 clones, less than 80% of them singletons. The receptor comes from a middle-aged woman in good health and CMV-seropositive. The V and J genes are TRBV6-1 and TRBJ2-3, with TRBD2 identical over 8 bases. The sequenced sample consisted of PBMCs. The CDR3 here is CASTGAGETDTQYF. CDR3 sequence (DNA): TGTGCCAGCACCGGAGCGGGGGAAACAGATACGCAGTATTTT.